The 5 T cell receptor beta chains in this list originate from one sample, sequenced in a study of cytomegalovirus exposure and HLA in healthy donors (dated by TCRdb to 2016 to 2017). The library was generated by the immunoSEQ multiplex PCR assay. A mixture of 60 forward primers for TCR Vbeta segments and 13 reverse primers for TCR Jbeta segments was used in the multiplex PCR. This immuneACCESS table, as held by TCRdb, lists in-frame sequences with V and J called but not all clones. Of the missing ones, under half trace to an unresolved V gene in checked studies; the others have no known cause. The sample has 120,000 or so clones on record, 74% of them singletons. 11% of the sample lies in the top ten. Sequenced sample: PBMCs. Every receptor here comes from a woman between 50 and 59 years old in good health and CMV-seropositive.

The rearrangement links TRBV19 to TRBJ2-6; D is possibly TRBD1 (5 bases). The CDR3 runs 17 residues. Germline V CDR1 and CDR2: LNHDA, SQIVND (reference sequence). V dropped 4 bases and J dropped 0 bases, with 13 bases sitting between them. CDR3 in DNA: TGTGCCAGTAGTAGTCCAGGGTCCCTCTCTGGGGCCAACGTCCTGACTTTC. This encodes CASSSPGSLSGANVLTF.

The gene calls are TRBV7-8 and TRBJ2-3, with TRBD2 identical over 7 bases. The V segment lost 2 bases and the J segment 1 base; nucleotides outside the gene matches: 9. The germline gives CDR1 SGHVS, CDR2 FQNEAQ. The CDR3 is made up of 17 amino acids. CDR3 sequence: CASSLKSGRAGTDTQYF. CDR3 coding DNA: TGTGCCAGCAGCTTAAAGTCGGGGAGGGCCGGCACAGATACGCAGTATTTT.

The J gene is TRBJ1-2, the V gene TRBV19; 9 nucleotides line up with TRBD1. J was trimmed by 5 bases and V by 3 bases; bases with no gene match: 7. CDR3 length: 15 amino acids. CDR1 and CDR2 (germline): LNHDA, SQIVND (reference sequence). The CDR3 sequence is CASSITGQGQYGYTF. The CDR3 DNA is TGTGCCAGTAGTATCACGGGACAGGGACAATATGGCTACACCTTC.

The chain uses TRBV7-2 and TRBJ2-2; possibly TRBD1 for D (5 bases). The length of the CDR3 is 13 residues. Germline V gene lookup returns CDR1 SGHTA and CDR2 FQGNSA. Deletions cut 5 bases from V and 7 bases from J, with 11 bases between. CDR3 amino acids: CASSPRVGGELFF. CDR3 nucleotide sequence: TGTGCCAGCAGCCCCAGGGTCGGCGGGGAGCTGTTTTTT. The complete variable domain, with remaining parts taken from reference TRBV7-2 and TRBJ2-2, reads GAGVSQSPSNKVTEKGKDVELRCDPISGHTALYWYRQSLGQGLEFLIYFQGNSAPDKSGLPSDRFSAERTGGSVSTLTIQRTQQEDSAVYLCASSPRVGGELFFGEGSRLTVL.

In its sample, this clone was seen once. CDR3 sequence reads: CASSGAETQYF. The CDR3 nucleotides read TGTGCCAGCAGCGGGGCGGAGACCCAGTACTTC. This rearrangement joins TRBV7-2 to TRBJ2-5; tentative D call: TRBD1 (5 bases). The CDR3 is made up of 11 amino acids. The germline CDR1 and CDR2 sequences are SGHTA and FQGNSA. Trimming shortened V by 5 bases and J by 5 bases, and 6 bases separated the two germline ends.